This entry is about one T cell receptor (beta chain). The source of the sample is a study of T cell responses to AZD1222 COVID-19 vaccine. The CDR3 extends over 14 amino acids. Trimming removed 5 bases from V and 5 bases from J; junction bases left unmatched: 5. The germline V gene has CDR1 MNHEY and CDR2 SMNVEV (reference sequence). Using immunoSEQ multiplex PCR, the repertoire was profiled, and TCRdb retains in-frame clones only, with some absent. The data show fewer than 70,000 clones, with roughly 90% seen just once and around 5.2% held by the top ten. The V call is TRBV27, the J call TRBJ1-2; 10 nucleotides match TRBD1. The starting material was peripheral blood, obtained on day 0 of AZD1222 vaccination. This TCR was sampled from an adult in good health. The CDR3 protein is CASSPRQGAYGYTF. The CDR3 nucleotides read TGTGCCAGCAGTCCACGACAGGGGGCGTATGGCTACACCTTC.